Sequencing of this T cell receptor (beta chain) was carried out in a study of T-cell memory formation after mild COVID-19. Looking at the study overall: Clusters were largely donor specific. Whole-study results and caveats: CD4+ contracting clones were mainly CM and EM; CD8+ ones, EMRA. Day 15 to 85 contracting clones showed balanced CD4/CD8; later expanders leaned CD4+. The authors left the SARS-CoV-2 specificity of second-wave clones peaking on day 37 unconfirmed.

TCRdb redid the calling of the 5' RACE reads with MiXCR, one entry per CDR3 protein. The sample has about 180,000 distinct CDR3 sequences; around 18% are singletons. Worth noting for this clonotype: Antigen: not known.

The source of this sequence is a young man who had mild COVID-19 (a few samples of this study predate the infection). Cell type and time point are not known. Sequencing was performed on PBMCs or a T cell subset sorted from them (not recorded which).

This chain's CDR3 is CASSLSGGPNNEQFF. The CDR3, as DNA: TGCGCCAGCAGCTTGTCCGGGGGGCCCAACAATGAGCAGTTCTTC. This chain connects TRBV5-1 to TRBJ2-1, with D perhaps matching TRBD2 (7 bases). Trimming stripped 1 base from V and 5 bases from J, with 13 bases between. Germline-derived CDR1 and CDR2 are SGHRS and YFSETQ. The CDR3 runs 15 residues.